A single sample gave rise to the 27 T cell receptor beta chains below, sequenced in a study of blood T cell repertoires in COVID-19. The method was immunoSEQ multiplex PCR; TCRdb's version includes in-frame clones alone and lacks a portion of them. The sample holds about 110,000 clones, roughly four fifths seen once. Sequences were obtained from peripheral blood. The receptors were sampled from a woman in her sixties with acute or convalescent COVID-19.

The chain recombines TRBV7-8 with TRBJ2-7; 10 positions agree with TRBD1. The CDR3 covers 13 residues. Germline V gives CDR1 SGHVS, CDR2 FQNEAQ. The trim removed 5 bases at V and 3 bases at J, leaving 1 base unmatched. The CDR3 loop reads CASSRTGGYEQYF. The CDR3 DNA follows: TGTGCCAGCAGCCGGACAGGGGGCTACGAGCAGTACTTC.

The genes are TRBV11-3 and TRBJ1-1, with D perhaps matching TRBD1 (6 bases). Germline CDR1 and CDR2: SGHNT and YENEEA. Trimming removed 3 bases at V and 10 bases at J, with 27 bases between. The CDR3 runs to 17 residues. This CDR3 is CASSLPLTRQDFKAAFF. CDR3 bases: TGTGCCAGCAGCTTGCCTCTAACGAGACAGGACTTCAAGGCAGCTTTCTTT. Filled out from reference TRBV11-3 and TRBJ1-1, the complete variable domain reads EAGVVQSPRYKIIEKKQPVAFWCNPISGHNTLYWYLQNLGQGPELLIRYENEEAVDDSQLPKDRFSAERLKGVDSTLKIQPAELGDSAVYLCASSLPLTRQDFKAAFFGQGTRLTVV.

A single count supports this clone. The V call is TRBV6-5, the J call TRBJ2-7, with D perhaps matching TRBD1 (5 bases). The V gene's germline CDR1 is MNHEY and CDR2 SVGAGI. This CDR3 spans 14 amino acids. V lost 7 bases and J lost 1, with 14 bases in between. Written as DNA, the CDR3 is TGTGCCAGCACCCCCTGGGGCCGATCCTACGAGCAGTACTTC. Translating it yields CASTPWGRSYEQYF.

For the CDR3, the DNA is TGTGCCAGCAGTCCAGGGGGGCGGACTTTCTTT. It is translated as CASSPGGRTFF. V is TRBV12-3 or TRBV12-4 and J is TRBJ1-1; 7 positions agree with TRBD1. The length of the CDR3 is 11 residues. Trimming cost V 5 bases and J 12 bases; bases outside gene matches: 6.

The chain has TRBV5-6 and TRBJ2-3; 7 bases map to TRBD1. The trim removed 4 bases at V and 1 base at J, leaving 15 bases unmatched. The germline V gene has CDR1 SGHDT and CDR2 YYEEEE. The CDR3 is made up of 18 amino acids. CDR3 in amino acids: CASSIDRASPPRTDTQYF. In DNA form, the CDR3 reads TGTGCCAGCAGCATAGACAGGGCATCACCCCCCCGCACAGATACGCAGTATTTT.

The chain is built from TRBV10-3 and TRBJ1-4; no clear D. There are 13 residues in the CDR3. Germline loops: CDR1 ENHRY, CDR2 SYGVKD. Trimming removed 7 bases from V and 8 bases from J, with 14 bases in between. The CDR3 DNA reads TGTGCCATCAACGACGGAGACGGAGAAAAACTGTTTTTT. Translating it yields CAINDGDGEKLFF.

The chain carries TRBV4-1 and TRBJ1-6; D is unclear. This CDR3 has 12 residues. Germline V gene lookup returns CDR1 MGHRA and CDR2 YSYEKL. V lost 2 bases, J lost 10 bases, and 6 bases lay in between. The CDR3 sequence is CASSQFPSPLHF. CDR3 sequence (DNA): TGCGCCAGCAGCCAATTTCCGTCACCCCTCCACTTT.

The chain uses TRBV28 and TRBJ1-2; 8 positions agree with TRBD1. CDR3 length: 14 residues. V lost 6 bases to trimming and J lost 7 bases; unmatched junction nucleotides: 10. The V gene's germline CDR1 is MDHEN and CDR2 SYDVKM. The CDR3 spells CASRPDRGGGGYTF. DNA for the CDR3: TGTGCCAGCAGACCCGACAGGGGAGGTGGTGGCTACACCTTC.

The sample holds many counts of this clone. The J gene is TRBJ2-1, the V gene TRBV5-1, with 9 positions matching TRBD2. Germline CDR1 is SGHRS and CDR2 is YFSETQ. Germline trimming cut 0 bases from V and 8 bases from J; bases unmatched to any gene: 12. This CDR3 has 17 amino acids. CDR3 sequence reads: CASSLVSGGGAVHEQFF. CDR3 sequence (DNA): TGCGCCAGCAGCTTGGTTTCCGGCGGGGGGGCCGTCCATGAGCAGTTCTTC. Combining the CDR3 with reference TRBV5-1 and TRBJ2-1 gives the whole variable domain KAGVTQTPRYLIKTRGQQVTLSCSPISGHRSVSWYQQTPGQGLQFLFEYFSETQRNKGNFPGRFSGRQFSNSRSEMNVSTLELGDSALYLCASSLVSGGGAVHEQFFGPGTRLTVL.

V and J are TRBV12-3 or TRBV12-4 and TRBJ1-1; no definite D call. V was cut by 4 bases and J by 6 bases, with 9 bases left in between. This CDR3 region has 12 residues. CDR3 loop: CASSSKTPEAFF. CDR3 sequence (DNA): TGTGCCAGCAGTTCGAAGACTCCTGAAGCTTTCTTT.

V and J are TRBV6-5 and TRBJ1-5; TRBD1 matches 7 bases. The CDR3 is 14 amino acids. Germline V CDR1 and CDR2: MNHEY, SVGAGI. V lost 4 bases, J lost 6 bases, and 6 bases stayed unmatched. CDR3 sequence (DNA): TGTGCCAGCAGTTCGACAGGGAACGGTCAGCCCCAGCATTTT. It yields the protein CASSSTGNGQPQHF.

The V gene is TRBV5-5, the J gene TRBJ2-2, with D perhaps TRBD2 (6 bases). Germline V gene lookup returns CDR1 SGHKS and CDR2 YYEKEE (reference sequence). Trimming took off 0 bases at V and 4 bases at J, with 13 bases between the two ends. The CDR3 consists of 16 residues. The CDR3 DNA reads as TGTGCCAGCAGCTTGGGACTAGGAATTTCCACCGGGGAGCTGTTTTTT. Protein: CASSLGLGISTGELFF.

J is TRBJ1-4 and V is TRBV30; TRBD1 agrees at 9 bases. The germline gives CDR1 GTSNPN, CDR2 SVGIG (reference sequence). CDR3 length: 13 amino acids. CDR3 residues: CAFSGTGNEKLFF. DNA of the CDR3: TGTGCTTTCTCCGGGACAGGGAATGAAAAACTGTTTTTT.

This clone turned up a few times. CDR3 residues: CASSADNANTGELFF. The CDR3 DNA follows: TGCGCCAGCAGTGCGGACAACGCGAACACCGGGGAGCTGTTTTTT. The V and J genes are TRBV5-1 and TRBJ2-2; D may be TRBD1 (5 bases). This CDR3 spans 15 amino acids. Between the trimmed V and J ends, which lost 5 bases and 0 bases, there was a span of 11 bases. The germline CDR1 and CDR2 sequences are SGHRS and YFSETQ.

The rearrangement links TRBV25-1 to TRBJ1-1, with D perhaps TRBD1 (5 bases). The V gene's germline CDR1 is MGHDK and CDR2 SYGVNS. V was clipped by 2 bases and J by 5 bases, with 6 bases between them. The CDR3 contains 12 residues. The CDR3 loop reads CASSEQGTEAFF. DNA of the CDR3: TGTGCCAGCAGTGAACAGGGTACTGAAGCTTTCTTT.

The rearrangement joins TRBV6-5 to TRBJ2-5; D not certain. In germline, CDR1 is MNHEY, CDR2 SVGAGI. V lost 0 bases, J lost 1 base, and 9 bases lay in between. The CDR3 consists of 15 residues. In DNA form, the CDR3 reads TGTGCCAGCAGTTACTCGAATCACGGCCAAGAGACCCAGTACTTC. It translates to CASSYSNHGQETQYF.

A single count supports this clone. CDR3 region: CASSTLGQLGGEQYF. The CDR3 DNA reads as TGTGCCAGCAGTACCCTGGGGCAGTTGGGAGGCGAGCAGTACTTC. The genes are TRBV6-5 and TRBJ2-7; D is possibly TRBD2 (6 bases). Germline V CDR1 and CDR2: MNHEY, SVGAGI. Trimming stripped 5 bases from V and 6 bases from J, with 20 bases between. This CDR3 comprises 15 residues.

The chain has TRBV9 and TRBJ2-3; 10 bases align to TRBD2. The CDR3 has 16 amino acids. In germline, CDR1 is SGDLS, CDR2 YYNGEE. The ends lost 4 bases at V and 8 bases at J; junction bases unmatched: 13. In DNA form, the CDR3 reads TGTGCCAGCAGCTCGAGTGGTAGCGGGGGGATCGGTACGCAGTATTTT. It translates to CASSSSGSGGIGTQYF.

This clone was observed a handful of times. The chain recombines TRBV20-1 with TRBJ1-1; TRBD1 is a possible D gene (6 bases). Germline loops: CDR1 DFQATT, CDR2 SNEGSKA (reference sequence). This CDR3 is built from 12 residues. Trimming removed 3 bases from V and 8 bases from J, with 13 bases in between. The CDR3 DNA is TGCAGTGCTAGTAGCAGGGGAGTGGAAGCTTTCTTT. This encodes CSASSRGVEAFF.

The J gene is TRBJ1-2, the V gene TRBV4-3; D is unclear. The V and J ends lost 4 bases and 4 bases respectively, with 7 bases between them. The CDR3 contains 12 residues. Germline V gene lookup returns CDR1 LGHNA and CDR2 YSLEER. CDR3 region: CASSRDSYGYTF. For the CDR3, the DNA is TGCGCCAGCAGCCGTGATAGCTATGGCTACACCTTC.

The chain carries TRBV7-9 and TRBJ1-4, with 10 bases fitting TRBD1. There are 14 residues in the CDR3. With V trimmed by 5 bases and J by 7 bases, 4 bases remained unmatched. CDR1 SEHNR and CDR2 FQNEAQ come from the germline V gene (reference sequence). CDR3 sequence reads: CASSADRGLEKLFF. For the CDR3, the DNA is TGTGCCAGCAGCGCCGACAGGGGGCTTGAAAAACTGTTTTTT. The variable domain in full, with the rest retrieved from reference TRBV7-9 and TRBJ1-4, is DTGVSQNPRHKITKRGQNVTFRCDPISEHNRLYWYRQTLGQGPEFLTYFQNEAQLEKSRLLSDRFSAERPKGSFSTLEIQRTEQGDSAMYLCASSADRGLEKLFFGSGTQLSVL.

The chain has TRBV5-6 and TRBJ1-4; no clear D. Deletions cut 0 bases from V and 7 bases from J, with 16 bases between. This CDR3 is built from 16 residues. The V gene's germline CDR1 is SGHDT and CDR2 YYEEEE. The CDR3 is CASSLGVGNRAEKLFF. DNA of the CDR3: TGTGCCAGCAGCTTGGGGGTGGGCAACCGCGCTGAAAAACTGTTTTTT.

This rearrangement joins TRBV4-1 to TRBJ2-6, with 7 positions matching TRBD1. Germline values: CDR1 MGHRA, CDR2 YSYEKL. The CDR3 is 18 amino acids. V lost 4 bases to trimming and J lost 0 bases; unmatched junction nucleotides: 9. The CDR3 spells CASSRRIQGLSGANVLTF. In DNA, the CDR3 is TGCGCCAGCAGCCGGCGAATACAGGGGCTCTCTGGGGCCAACGTCCTGACTTTC.

The CDR3 DNA is TGTGCCAGCAAGGAAAAGACAGGGGAACGAGAGACCCAGTACTTC. As protein: CASKEKTGERETQYF. The chain employs TRBV2 and TRBJ2-5; TRBD1 agrees at 8 bases. Looked up from germline, CDR1 is SNHLY and CDR2 is FYNNEI. CDR3 length equals 15 residues. V shed 7 bases and J 4 bases; nucleotides not matched to a gene: 11.

The genes are TRBV18 and TRBJ1-2, with TRBD1 as a possible D gene (5 bases). The V end was cut by 0 bases, the J end by 8 bases, with 13 bases between. The CDR3 covers 14 residues. CDR1 is KGHSH and CDR2 is LQKENI in the germline V gene. The CDR3 DNA reads as TGTGCCAGCTCACCACCCAGCGGGGGTGGCGGCTACACCTTC. Residues: CASSPPSGGGGYTF.

The CDR3 DNA follows: TGTGCCAGCGGCCACGTCAAAGGACAGGCGAACTATGGCTACACCTTC. Protein product: CASGHVKGQANYGYTF. This chain connects TRBV21-1 to TRBJ1-2; the D call of TRBD1 is as the table states it, not checked on the DNA. TRBV21-1 is termed a pseudogene. This CDR3 spans 16 amino acids.

This clone is a singleton in its sample. V usage is TRBV5-6 and J usage is TRBJ2-7, with a tentative D call TRBD1 (6 bases). Germline-derived CDR1 and CDR2 are SGHDT and YYEEEE. V shed 4 bases and J shed 4 bases, with 15 bases lying between them. There are 14 residues in the CDR3. The CDR3 sequence: CASSLPGALYEQYF. The DNA of the CDR3 is TGTGCCAGCAGCCTTCCAGGGGCGTTATACGAGCAGTACTTC.